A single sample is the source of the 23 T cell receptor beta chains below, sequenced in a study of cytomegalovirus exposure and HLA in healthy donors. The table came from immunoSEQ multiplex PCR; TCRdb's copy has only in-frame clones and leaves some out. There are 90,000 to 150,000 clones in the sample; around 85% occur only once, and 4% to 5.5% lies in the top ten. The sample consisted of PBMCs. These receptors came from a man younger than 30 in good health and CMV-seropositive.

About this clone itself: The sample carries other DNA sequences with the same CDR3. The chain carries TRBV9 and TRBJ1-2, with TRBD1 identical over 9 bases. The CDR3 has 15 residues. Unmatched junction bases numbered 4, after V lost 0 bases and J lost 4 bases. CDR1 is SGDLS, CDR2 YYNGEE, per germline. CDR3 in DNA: TGTGCCAGCAGCGTAGGGGTGGGACAGGGCTATGGCTACACCTTC. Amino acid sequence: CASSVGVGQGYGYTF.

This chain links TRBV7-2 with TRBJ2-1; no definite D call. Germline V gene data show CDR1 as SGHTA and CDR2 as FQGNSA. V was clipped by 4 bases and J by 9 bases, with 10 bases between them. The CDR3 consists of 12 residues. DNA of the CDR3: TGTGCCAGCAGCTCCCGACTGGGTGAGCAGTTCTTC. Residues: CASSSRLGEQFF.

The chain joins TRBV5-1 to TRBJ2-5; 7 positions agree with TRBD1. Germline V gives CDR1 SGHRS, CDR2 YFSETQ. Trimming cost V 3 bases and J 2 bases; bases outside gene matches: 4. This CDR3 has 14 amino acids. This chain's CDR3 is CASSYTGDQETQYF. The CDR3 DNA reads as TGCGCCAGCAGCTACACAGGGGATCAAGAGACCCAGTACTTC.

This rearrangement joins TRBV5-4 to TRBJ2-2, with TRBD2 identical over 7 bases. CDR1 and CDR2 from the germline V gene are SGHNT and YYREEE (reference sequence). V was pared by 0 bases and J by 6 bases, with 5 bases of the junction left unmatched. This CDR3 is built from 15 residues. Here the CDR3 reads CASSLAGTKSGELFF. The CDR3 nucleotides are TGTGCCAGCAGCTTGGCCGGGACTAAATCCGGGGAGCTGTTTTTT. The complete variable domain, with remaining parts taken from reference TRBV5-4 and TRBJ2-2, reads ETGVTQSPTHLIKTRGQQVTLRCSSQSGHNTVSWYQQALGQGPQFIFQYYREEENGRGNFPPRFSGLQFPNYSSELNVNALELDDSALYLCASSLAGTKSGELFFGEGSRLTVL.

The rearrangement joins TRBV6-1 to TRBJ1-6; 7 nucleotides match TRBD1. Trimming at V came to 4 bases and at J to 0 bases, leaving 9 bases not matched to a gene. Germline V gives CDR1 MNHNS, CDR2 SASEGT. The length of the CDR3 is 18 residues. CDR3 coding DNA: TGTGCCAGCAGTGGGCGGGACAGTCCGAGCTCCTATAATTCACCCCTCCACTTT. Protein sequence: CASSGRDSPSSYNSPLHF.

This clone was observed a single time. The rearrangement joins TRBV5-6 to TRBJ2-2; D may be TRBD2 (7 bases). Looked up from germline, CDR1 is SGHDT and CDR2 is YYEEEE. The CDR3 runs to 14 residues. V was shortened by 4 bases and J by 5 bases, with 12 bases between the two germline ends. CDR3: CASSTGGITGELFF. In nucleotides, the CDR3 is TGTGCCAGCAGCACGGGGGGCATTACCGGGGAGCTGTTTTTT.

CDR3 sequence: CASIPSSASGAFGDTQYF. In nucleotides, the CDR3 is TGTGCCAGCATCCCTTCTTCGGCTAGCGGGGCATTCGGGGATACGCAGTATTTT. The V and J genes are TRBV4-2 and TRBJ2-3; 9 positions agree with TRBD2. CDR1 is LGHNA, CDR2 YNFKEQ, per germline. J was trimmed by 6 bases and V by 7 bases; bases with no gene match: 20. CDR3 size: 18 residues.

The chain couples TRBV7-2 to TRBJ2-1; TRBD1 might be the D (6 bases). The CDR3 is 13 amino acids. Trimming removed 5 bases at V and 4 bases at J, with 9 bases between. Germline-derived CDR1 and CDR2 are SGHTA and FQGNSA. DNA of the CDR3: TGTGCCAGCAGCCTACAGGGTTACAATGAGCAGTTCTTC. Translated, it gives CASSLQGYNEQFF.

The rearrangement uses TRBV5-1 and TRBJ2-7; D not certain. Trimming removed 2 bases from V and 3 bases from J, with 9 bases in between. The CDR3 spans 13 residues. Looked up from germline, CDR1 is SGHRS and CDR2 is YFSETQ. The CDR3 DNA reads TGCGCCAGCAGCTTTTTTTCGGGCTACGAGCAGTACTTC. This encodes CASSFFSGYEQYF.

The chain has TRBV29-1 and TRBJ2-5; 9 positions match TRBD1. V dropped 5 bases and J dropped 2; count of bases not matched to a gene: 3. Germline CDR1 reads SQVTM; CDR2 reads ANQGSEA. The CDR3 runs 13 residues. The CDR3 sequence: CSVPGQGQETQYF. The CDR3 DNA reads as TGCAGCGTTCCTGGACAGGGGCAAGAGACCCAGTACTTC.

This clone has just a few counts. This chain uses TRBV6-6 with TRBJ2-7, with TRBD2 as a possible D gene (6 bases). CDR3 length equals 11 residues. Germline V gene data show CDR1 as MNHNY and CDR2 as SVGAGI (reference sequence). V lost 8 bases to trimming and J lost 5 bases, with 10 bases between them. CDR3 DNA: TGTGCCAGCCGGCGGGAAGACGAGCAGTACTTC. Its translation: CASRREDEQYF.

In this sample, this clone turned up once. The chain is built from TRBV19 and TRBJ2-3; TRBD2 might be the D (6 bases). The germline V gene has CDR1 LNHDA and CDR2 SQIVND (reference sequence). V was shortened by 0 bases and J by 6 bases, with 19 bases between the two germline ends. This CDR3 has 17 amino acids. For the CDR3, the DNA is TGTGCCAGTAGTATAGACCCCGCCGGGGGAGAGGACGATACGCAGTATTTT. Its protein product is CASSIDPAGGEDDTQYF.

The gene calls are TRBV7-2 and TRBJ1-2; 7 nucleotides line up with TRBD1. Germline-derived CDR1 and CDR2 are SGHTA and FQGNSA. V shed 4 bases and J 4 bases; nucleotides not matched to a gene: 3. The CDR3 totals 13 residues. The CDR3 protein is CASSSSGGYGYTF. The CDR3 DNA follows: TGTGCCAGCAGCTCCTCAGGGGGCTATGGCTACACCTTC.

The CDR3 sequence: CASSFQGPQETQYF. As DNA, the CDR3 is TGTGCCAGCAGTTTCCAGGGTCCCCAAGAGACCCAGTACTTC. This chain uses TRBV27 with TRBJ2-5; weak D call: TRBD1 (5 bases). V was cut by 3 bases and J by 1 base, with 9 bases left in between. The CDR3 covers 14 residues. Germline CDR1 and CDR2: MNHEY and SMNVEV (reference sequence).

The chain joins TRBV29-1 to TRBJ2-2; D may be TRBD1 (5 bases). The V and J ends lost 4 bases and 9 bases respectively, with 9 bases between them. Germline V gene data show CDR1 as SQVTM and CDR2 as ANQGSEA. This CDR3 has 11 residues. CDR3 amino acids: CSVVRGRELFF. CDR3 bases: TGCAGCGTTGTAAGGGGCAGGGAGCTGTTTTTT.

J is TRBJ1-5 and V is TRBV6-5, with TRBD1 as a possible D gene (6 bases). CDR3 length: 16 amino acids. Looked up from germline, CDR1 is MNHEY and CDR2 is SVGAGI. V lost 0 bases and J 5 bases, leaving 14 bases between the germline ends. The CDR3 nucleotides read TGTGCCAGCAGTTACTCGAAAGAGGGGGACGATCAGCCCCAGCATTTT. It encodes CASSYSKEGDDQPQHF.

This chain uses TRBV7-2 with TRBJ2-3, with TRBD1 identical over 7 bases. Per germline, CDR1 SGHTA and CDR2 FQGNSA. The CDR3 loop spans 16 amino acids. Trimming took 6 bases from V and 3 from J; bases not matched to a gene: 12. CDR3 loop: CASSRQGTFPTDTQYF. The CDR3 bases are TGTGCCAGCAGTCGACAGGGAACCTTTCCAACAGATACGCAGTATTTT.

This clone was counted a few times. This chain's CDR3 is CASTAHGVLHSPLHF. The CDR3 nucleotides read TGTGCCAGCACCGCCCACGGGGTTCTCCATTCACCCCTCCACTTT. The genes are TRBV25-1 and TRBJ1-6, with D hard to call. There are 15 residues in the CDR3. The germline V and J ends were trimmed by 7 bases and 8 bases, with 18 bases remaining between them. Germline-derived CDR1 and CDR2 are MGHDK and SYGVNS.

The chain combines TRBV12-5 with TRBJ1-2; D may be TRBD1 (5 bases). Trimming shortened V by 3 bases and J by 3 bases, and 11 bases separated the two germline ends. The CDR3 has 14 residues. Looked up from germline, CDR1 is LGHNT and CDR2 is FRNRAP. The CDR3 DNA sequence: TGTGCTAGTGGTTTTTGGGGGGAGGACTATGGCTACACCTTC. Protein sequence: CASGFWGEDYGYTF.

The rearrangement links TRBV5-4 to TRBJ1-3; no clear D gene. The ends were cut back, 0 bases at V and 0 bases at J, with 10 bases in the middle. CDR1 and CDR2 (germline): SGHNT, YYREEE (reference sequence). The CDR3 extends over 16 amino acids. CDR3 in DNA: TGTGCCAGCAGCTTGGGGGCAGACCCCTCTGGAAACACCATATATTTT. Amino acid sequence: CASSLGADPSGNTIYF. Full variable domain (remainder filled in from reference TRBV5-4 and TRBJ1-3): ETGVTQSPTHLIKTRGQQVTLRCSSQSGHNTVSWYQQALGQGPQFIFQYYREEENGRGNFPPRFSGLQFPNYSSELNVNALELDDSALYLCASSLGADPSGNTIYFGEGSWLTVV.

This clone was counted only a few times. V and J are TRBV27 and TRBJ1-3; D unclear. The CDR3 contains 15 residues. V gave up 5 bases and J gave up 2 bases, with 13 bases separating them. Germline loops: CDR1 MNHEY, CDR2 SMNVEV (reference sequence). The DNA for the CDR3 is TGTGCCAGCAGTCCGCGATTGAGGACTGGAAACACCATATATTTT. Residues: CASSPRLRTGNTIYF.

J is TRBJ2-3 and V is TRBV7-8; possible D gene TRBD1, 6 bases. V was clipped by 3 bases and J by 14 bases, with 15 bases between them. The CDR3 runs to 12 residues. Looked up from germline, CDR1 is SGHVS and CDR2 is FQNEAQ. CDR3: CASSLLQGVAYF. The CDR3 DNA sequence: TGTGCCAGCAGCTTGTTACAGGGAGTTGCGTATTTT.

The CDR3, as DNA: TGTGCCAGCAGCAAAGGGAGGGCTCGGCAGCCCCAGCATTTT. It translates to CASSKGRARQPQHF. The chain has TRBV21-1 and TRBJ1-5. TRBV21-1 is recorded as a pseudogene. CDR3 length: 14 amino acids.